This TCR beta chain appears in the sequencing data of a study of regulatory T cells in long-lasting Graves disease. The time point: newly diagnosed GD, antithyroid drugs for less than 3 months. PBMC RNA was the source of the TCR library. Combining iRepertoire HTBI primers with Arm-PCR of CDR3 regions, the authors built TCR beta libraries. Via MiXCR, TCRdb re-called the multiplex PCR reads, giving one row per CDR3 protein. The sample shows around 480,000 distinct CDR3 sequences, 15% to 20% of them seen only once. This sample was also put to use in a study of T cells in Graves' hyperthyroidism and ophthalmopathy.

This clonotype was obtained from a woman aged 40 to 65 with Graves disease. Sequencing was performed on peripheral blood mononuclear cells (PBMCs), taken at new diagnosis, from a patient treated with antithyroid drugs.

CDR3 sequence (DNA): TGCGCCAGCAGCCAAGATAGCGAATACAATGAGCAGTTCTTC. It is translated as CASSQDSEYNEQFF. The chain couples TRBV4-1 to TRBJ2-1, with D possibly TRBD2 on 5 matching bases. Deletions cut 0 bases from V and 4 bases from J, with 7 bases between. Germline V gives CDR1 MGHRA, CDR2 YSYEKL. CDR3 size: 14 residues.